The following is a T cell receptor beta chain sequence with its context. The sample comes from a study of blood T cell repertoires in COVID-19. This CDR3 region has 15 residues. CDR1 and CDR2 (germline): SGHRS, YFSETQ. Trimming left V 5 bases short and J 0 bases short, with 13 bases between. The assay was immunoSEQ multiplex PCR, and TCRdb's table has in-frame clones only and misses some. The sample holds 150,000 to 250,000 clones; roughly three quarters are singletons and the top ten take 5.5% to 7%. The rearrangement links TRBV5-1 to TRBJ2-3; possible D gene TRBD1, 6 bases. Sequencing used peripheral blood. The receptor was isolated from a middle-aged woman with COVID-19, enrolled during active disease. CDR3 sequence reads: CASRVDSTSTDTQYF. The CDR3 nucleotides read TGCGCCAGCAGGGTGGACAGTACTAGCACAGATACGCAGTATTTT. Based on the CDR3 plus reference TRBV5-1 and TRBJ2-3, the full variable domain is KAGVTQTPRYLIKTRGQQVTLSCSPISGHRSVSWYQQTPGQGLQFLFEYFSETQRNKGNFPGRFSGRQFSNSRSEMNVSTLELGDSALYLCASRVDSTSTDTQYFGPGTRLTVL.